Listed below are T cell receptor beta chains from one sample, sequenced in a study of somatic mutations in cytotoxic T cells in rheumatoid arthritis. TCRdb's table, derived via immunoSEQ multiplex PCR, lists solely in-frame clones and lacks some. The data hold about 23,000 clones, with approximately 78% observed a single time. The sample taken for sequencing was CD8+ T cells sorted from blood. The receptors here all came from an adult with rheumatoid arthritis. Each CDR3 is given with its conserved first and last residue. The order of the fields is D gene, J gene, V gene, clone size, CDR3 DNA, CDR3 protein. A D gene is named only where the DNA matches it firmly. Size is stated for part of the rows, as once, few or many counts, or as a class when the clone is expanded.

d_gene: NA
j_gene: TRBJ2-4
v_gene: TRBV27
abundance: NA
CDR3nt: TGTGCCAGCAGTCCCTCCGGGGCTGGAGGAAACATTCAGTACTTC
CDR3aa: CASSPSGAGGNIQYF

d_gene: NA
j_gene: TRBJ2-1
v_gene: TRBV4-1
abundance: NA
CDR3nt: TGCGCCAGCAGCCTGGGGGTCGGGGGCTCCTACAATGAGCAGTTCTTC
CDR3aa: CASSLGVGGSYNEQFF

d_gene: NA
j_gene: TRBJ2-7
v_gene: TRBV19
abundance: once
CDR3nt: TGTGCCAGTAGTATAGATGGTTCAGGGTTCGAGCAGTACTTC
CDR3aa: CASSIDGSGFEQYF

d_gene: TRBD1
j_gene: TRBJ1-5
v_gene: TRBV7-6
abundance: once
CDR3nt: TGTGCCAGCAGCGAAGGTACCACAGGGGGCATGGGCAATCAGCCCCAGCATTTT
CDR3aa: CASSEGTTGGMGNQPQHF

d_gene: NA
j_gene: TRBJ1-2
v_gene: TRBV6-1
abundance: NA
CDR3nt: TGTGCCAGCAGTGAAGACAAGCATGGCTACACCTTC
CDR3aa: CASSEDKHGYTF

d_gene: NA
j_gene: TRBJ1-1
v_gene: TRBV29-1
abundance: NA
CDR3nt: TGCAGCGTTGAATTAGGAAAAACAGGTATTCCGGCTTTCTTT
CDR3aa: CSVELGKTGIPAFF

d_gene: TRBD2
j_gene: TRBJ2-3
v_gene: TRBV4-3
abundance: once
CDR3nt: TGCGCCAGCAGCCAAGATCCAGAGACTAGCGGGGGAACAGATACGCAGTATTTT
CDR3aa: CASSQDPETSGGTDTQYF

d_gene: NA
j_gene: TRBJ1-5
v_gene: TRBV6-1
abundance: NA
CDR3nt: TGTGCCAGCAGTGAGTGGGCAGGGAGGCAGCCCCAGCATTTT
CDR3aa: CASSEWAGRQPQHF

d_gene: NA
j_gene: TRBJ2-5
v_gene: TRBV11-2
abundance: NA
CDR3nt: TGTGCCAGCAGCTTAGTTTCGGCAGGGCAAGAGACCCAGTACTTC
CDR3aa: CASSLVSAGQETQYF

d_gene: NA
j_gene: TRBJ1-1
v_gene: TRBV9
abundance: NA
CDR3nt: TGTGCCAGCAGCGTGGGGGGAAGCACTGAAGCTTTCTTT
CDR3aa: CASSVGGSTEAFF

d_gene: NA
j_gene: TRBJ1-4
v_gene: TRBV7-8
abundance: NA
CDR3nt: TGTGCCAGCAGCTTAGGCACAGAAGGGAAACTGTTTTTT
CDR3aa: CASSLGTEGKLFF

d_gene: NA
j_gene: TRBJ2-7
v_gene: TRBV7-9
abundance: NA
CDR3nt: TGTGCCAGCAGCTCCCCCCTGGGCATTTACGAGCAGTACTTC
CDR3aa: CASSSPLGIYEQYF

d_gene: NA
j_gene: TRBJ1-5
v_gene: TRBV27
abundance: once
CDR3nt: TGTGCCAGCACCGCAGTGGGAGGCAATCAGCCCCAGCATTTT
CDR3aa: CASTAVGGNQPQHF

d_gene: NA
j_gene: TRBJ2-1
v_gene: TRBV4-3
abundance: NA
CDR3nt: TGCGCCAGCAGCCAAGAGGTACCGGGGGCCGAATCCTACAATGAGCAGTTCTTC
CDR3aa: CASSQEVPGAESYNEQFF

d_gene: TRBD1
j_gene: TRBJ1-1
v_gene: TRBV6-5
abundance: NA
CDR3nt: TGTGCCAGCAGTGGGACAGGGTTTGAAGCTTTCTTT
CDR3aa: CASSGTGFEAFF

d_gene: NA
j_gene: TRBJ1-5
v_gene: TRBV21-1
abundance: NA
CDR3nt: TGTGCCAGCAATGATTTACTTAGCAATCAGCCCCAGCATTTT
CDR3aa: CASNDLLSNQPQHF

d_gene: NA
j_gene: TRBJ2-1
v_gene: TRBV7-9
abundance: NA
CDR3nt: TGTGCCAGCAGCTTATTAGCCATTAGCTCCTACAATGAGCAGTTCTTC
CDR3aa: CASSLLAISSYNEQFF

d_gene: TRBD1
j_gene: TRBJ1-2
v_gene: TRBV27
abundance: once
CDR3nt: TGTGCCAGCTCCCTAACTGGGACAGGGGGTAATGGCTACACCTTC
CDR3aa: CASSLTGTGGNGYTF

d_gene: NA
j_gene: TRBJ1-3
v_gene: TRBV19
abundance: few
CDR3nt: TGTGCCAGTAGTTTCCGGGACACCATCTCTGGAAACACCATATATTTT
CDR3aa: CASSFRDTISGNTIYF

d_gene: NA
j_gene: TRBJ2-7
v_gene: TRBV6-5
abundance: NA
CDR3nt: TGTGCCAGCCGGACGGTACTTCACGAGCAGTACTTC
CDR3aa: CASRTVLHEQYF

d_gene: NA
j_gene: TRBJ2-7
v_gene: TRBV2
abundance: NA
CDR3nt: TGTGCCAGCATACGGGACACCGCGCAGGACGAGCAGTACTTC
CDR3aa: CASIRDTAQDEQYF

d_gene: NA
j_gene: TRBJ1-2
v_gene: TRBV5-5
abundance: NA
CDR3nt: TGTGCCAGCAGCTTGGGGGCAGCCCCTAACTATGGCTACACCTTC
CDR3aa: CASSLGAAPNYGYTF

d_gene: NA
j_gene: TRBJ1-6
v_gene: TRBV27
abundance: NA
CDR3nt: TGTGCCAGCAGTTTTAATTCCGGGTCACCCCTCCACTTT
CDR3aa: CASSFNSGSPLHF

d_gene: NA
j_gene: TRBJ1-1
v_gene: TRBV7-9
abundance: few
CDR3nt: TGTGCCAGCAGTGGTTTGGGGGAGCAGAACACTGAAGCTTTCTTT
CDR3aa: CASSGLGEQNTEAFF

d_gene: TRBD2
j_gene: TRBJ2-7
v_gene: TRBV18
abundance: NA
CDR3nt: TGTGCCAGCTCCCAACTAGCGGGGGTTCCCTACGAGCAGTACTTC
CDR3aa: CASSQLAGVPYEQYF

d_gene: NA
j_gene: TRBJ2-1
v_gene: TRBV19
abundance: large
CDR3nt: TGTGCCAGTAGGGGGACTTCCTACAATGAGCAGTTCTTC
CDR3aa: CASRGTSYNEQFF

d_gene: NA
j_gene: TRBJ2-1
v_gene: TRBV27
abundance: NA
CDR3nt: TGTGCCAGCAACCCACGGGACATCCGTGCCTACAATGAGCAGTTCTTC
CDR3aa: CASNPRDIRAYNEQFF

d_gene: NA
j_gene: TRBJ1-5
v_gene: TRBV4-2
abundance: NA
CDR3nt: TGTGCCAGCAGCCAAGGCAGGGCCCTCAATCAGCCCCAGCATTTT
CDR3aa: CASSQGRALNQPQHF

d_gene: NA
j_gene: TRBJ2-5
v_gene: TRBV9
abundance: NA
CDR3nt: TGTGCCAGCAGCGTAGAGTGGGGGGACCCTCAAGAGACCCAGTACTTC
CDR3aa: CASSVEWGDPQETQYF

d_gene: NA
j_gene: TRBJ1-1
v_gene: TRBV14
abundance: NA
CDR3nt: TGTGCCAGCAGCCAAGAGGCCGCCACTGAAGCTTTCTTT
CDR3aa: CASSQEAATEAFF

d_gene: TRBD1
j_gene: TRBJ1-1
v_gene: TRBV19
abundance: few
CDR3nt: TGTGCCAGTAGCCATTCGGACAGGGGGAACACTGAAGCTTTCTTT
CDR3aa: CASSHSDRGNTEAFF